This is a list of T cell receptor beta chains from one sample in a study of shared T cell receptors in the human thymus. Using immunoSEQ multiplex PCR, the repertoire was profiled, and TCRdb retains in-frame clones only, with some absent. The profile covers 700,000 or so clones, with 70% to 90% appearing a single time and roughly 0.01% taken by the ten largest. In addition, the sample was reused for a study of human thymus T cells.

Specimen: thymocytes. Receptors were obtained from a girl under three years old with a congenital heart defect. The CDR3 runs from the conserved cysteine through the conserved F or W. The D gene is left open where the match is weak. A row's size may be missing; if present it is once, few, many or a size class.

NA | 14 | TRBJ1-6 | NA | TRBV11-2 | CASSTHPPRSPLHF | TGTGCCAGCAGCACCCATCCCCCCAGATCACCCCTCCACTTT
TRBD1 | 18 | TRBJ1-6 | NA | TRBV5-6 | CASSVDRTGGYLVSPLHF | TGTGCCAGCAGCGTGGATCGTACAGGGGGCTATCTGGTCTCACCCCTCCACTTT
TRBD1 | 17 | TRBJ1-5 | NA | TRBV5-6 | CASSHGAPGTGDQPQHF | TGTGCCAGCAGCCATGGGGCCCCCGGGACAGGGGATCAGCCCCAGCATTTT
TRBD2 | 18 | TRBJ2-3 | NA | TRBV9 | CASSVGGSGGENTDTQYF | TGTGCCAGCAGCGTCGGGGGTAGCGGGGGGGAAAACACAGATACGCAGTATTTT
NA | 13 | TRBJ1-2 | NA | TRBV9 | CASSHQGPKGYTF | TGTGCCAGCAGCCATCAGGGTCCAAAAGGCTACACCTTC
TRBD1 | 17 | TRBJ1-2 | once | TRBV14 | CASSQRVGQGHIYGYTF | TGTGCCAGCAGCCAAAGGGTAGGACAGGGCCATATCTATGGCTACACCTTC
TRBD2 | 18 | TRBJ2-3 | NA | TRBV5-1 | CASSLGLAGPKSTDTQYF | TGCGCCAGCAGCTTGGGACTAGCTGGCCCGAAAAGCACAGATACGCAGTATTTT
NA | 21 | TRBJ1-3 | NA | TRBV2 | CASSAFSYMGRLLSSGNTIYF | TGTGCCAGCAGTGCATTTTCATACATGGGCCGCCTTCTAAGCTCTGGAAACACCATATATTTT
NA | 22 | TRBJ1-5 | NA | TRBV28 | CASSLGPFIPTRKQRSNQPQHF | TGTGCCAGCAGTTTAGGGCCCTTCATCCCCACTAGAAAACAGCGGAGCAATCAGCCCCAGCATTTT
TRBD1 | 16 | TRBJ2-3 | few | TRBV9 | CASSVESGGFTDTQYF | TGTGCCAGCAGCGTAGAGTCAGGGGGTTTTACAGATACGCAGTATTTT
TRBD1 | 17 | TRBJ1-1 | NA | TRBV7-9 | CASSLSGTGYLAAEAFF | TGTGCCAGCAGCCTGTCTGGGACAGGGTATTTGGCCGCTGAAGCTTTCTTT
NA | 17 | TRBJ1-2 | NA | TRBV11-2 | CASSLVERRQLNYGYTF | TGTGCCAGCAGCTTAGTGGAAAGGAGACAGCTAAACTATGGCTACACCTTC
NA | 14 | TRBJ1-1 | NA | TRBV4-1 | CASSQNQGGPEAFF | TGCGCCAGCAGCCAAAACCAAGGCGGTCCTGAAGCTTTCTTT
TRBD1 | 15 | TRBJ1-2 | NA | TRBV10-3 | CAISEGDRVRYGYTF | TGTGCCATCAGTGAGGGGGACAGGGTACGGTATGGCTACACCTTC
TRBD1 | 19 | TRBJ2-7 | NA | TRBV28 | CASSRATGSRSTRAYEQYF | TGTGCCAGCAGTCGCGCGACAGGGTCTCGATCAACTAGGGCTTACGAGCAGTACTTC